This TCR beta chain was recorded in a study of cytomegalovirus exposure and HLA in healthy donors. Across the whole study: Within the Caucasian-associated ancestry cluster were 81% of the roughly 380 genotyped donors.

Primers: 60 Vbeta forward and 13 Jbeta reverse. Per the study methods: In a later analysis, the count reached 80 million or so unique TCR beta chains, with approximately 10 million shared. Clones were sequenced by immunoSEQ multiplex PCR, and TCRdb holds only the in-frame ones, with some missing. V and J calls and clone size are copied from that table; D and trimming were computed from the DNA. The top ten hold around 1.5% of the sample, which has tens of thousands of clones, roughly 80% seen once. Each of the donors was a healthy bone marrow donor. Of note for this clone: Its antigen is currently unknown.

Findings and caveats of the study: Later analysis suggested links between common viral pathogens and several top significant clusters.

The CDR3 length is 13 residues. Per the germline V gene, CDR1 is MNHNY and CDR2 is SVGAGI (reference sequence). Losses at the gene ends were 5 bases for V and 5 bases for J; bases not matched to a gene: 6. The V and J genes are TRBV6-6 and TRBJ2-7, with 7 nucleotides matching TRBD1. Specimen: PBMCs. The TCR was taken from a man aged 30-40 years in good health and CMV-seronegative. The CDR3 nucleotides read TGTGCCAGCAGTCTACGAGGGGGCCACGAGCAGTACTTC. It encodes CASSLRGGHEQYF.